The rows below give T cell receptor beta chains drawn from one sample of a study of response to subunit inactivated influenza vaccine. A single record per CDR3 protein comes from TCRdb applying MiXCR to the RT-PCR reads. The sample has hundreds of thousands of distinct CDR3 sequences; approximately 14% are singletons. Here the sequenced sample was PBMCs from blood, taken 11 to 12 days after vaccination. The receptors derive from a man over 45 who received an inactivated influenza vaccine. Each CDR3 is given without its conserved first and last residue. Some rows have no size entry. The others give once, few or many, or a class for an expanded clone.

V	size	CDR3
TRBV27	many	AIPTIEAGGGDTQY
TRBV28	few	ASSSPPQSAETQY
TRBV21-1	few	ASSNFLGGQGDGYT
TRBV24-1	-	ATSSTSQADTQY
TRBV3-1	few	ASSQGTGGMNEQF
TRBV20-1	-	SARVRGYSYEQY
TRBV29-1	few	SVDGAGGYNEQF
TRBV3-1	-	AGVAPPNTGELF
TRBV12-3/TRBV12-4	many	ASSSSRTEISYGYT
TRBV7-6	few	ASSSISDGYT
TRBV5-1	-	ASSLQAGGGNEQF
TRBV7-9	many	ASSFLSTNYGYT
TRBV21-1	few	ASSLGGTPPYNEQF
TRBV4-2	few	ASSQAPRPDNEQF
TRBV5-1	many	ASSLGGPTDTQY
TRBV4-2	-	ASSQEASGGIYEQY
TRBV4-2	many	ASSQVQAEQF
TRBV4-2	-	ASSQGPTETQY
TRBV5-8	-	ASSLAPGKYGYT
TRBV4-2	-	ASSQDHGRGVDTQY
TRBV7-9	-	ASSLLQLAPMRSEQF
TRBV29-1	few	SVRTGTHREAF
TRBV11-1	-	ASSPTSGLADTQY
TRBV5-1	few	ASSSTPTGTSGGADTQY
TRBV5-1	-	ASAGGGSAETQY
TRBV7-8	-	ASSSNFGLGNIQY
TRBV18	few	ASSPEPQNQPQH
TRBV5-1	-	ASSLPLAGGPDTQY
TRBV10-2	-	ASGNRDLGSETQY
TRBV12-3/TRBV12-4	many	ASSSDRVYGYT
TRBV7-9	few	ASSGVGYAKNIQY
TRBV7-2	-	ASSLGTEKNIQY
TRBV5-1	few	ASSRAEGSYNEQF
TRBV24-1	-	ATSSGTSVNNEQF
TRBV5-1	many	ASSLGITSGATQETQY
TRBV7-3	-	ASSLLQRPHEQF
TRBV5-1	few	ASSSEAKQNTEAF
TRBV6-1	-	ASSEGIRGYMNTEAF
TRBV20-1	-	SARGGTSGGNTGELF
TRBV5-1	-	ASSGLLATNTGELF
TRBV7-1	-	AMSAEGRRRANTGELF
TRBV20-1	many	SANPRTDTQY
TRBV20-1	-	SAPKGGYEQY
TRBV15	few	ATSTPDKATQY
TRBV12-3/TRBV12-4	few	ASSLQAGGKNEQF
TRBV7-8	few	ASSLGGTGDEKLF
TRBV7-2	-	ASSLAGTSGSWHNEQF
TRBV4-3	-	ASSQEVGNEQY
TRBV2	-	ASSSTGPYGGELF
TRBV7-8	few	ASSLTRGDEQY
TRBV11-2	few	ASSLFGVAGSTYEQY
TRBV11-1	once	ASSLEGGRGSGTLFQETQY
TRBV14	-	ASSQDVGETYEQY
TRBV15	many	ATSNGSFWNTGELF
TRBV11-3	few	ASSLSGSGYEQY